The clone carrying this T cell receptor (beta chain) has just a few counts. Germline CDR1 and CDR2: MNHEY and SMNVEV (reference sequence). V shed 11 bases and J shed 1 base, with 11 bases lying between them. The CDR3 extends over 12 amino acids. The sample belongs to a study of blood T cells in healthy people across ages. Next came a second PCR, run for about 6 to 12 cycles, which used a sample-barcoded 5' primer along with a J-beta primer mix. TCRdb ran MiXCR on the 5' RACE reads and lists one entry per CDR3 protein. The table includes about 1.6 million distinct CDR3 sequences, 30% to 40% detected once.

Sequencing was carried out using blood. V is TRBV27 and J is TRBJ1-1, with D tentatively TRBD1 (5 bases). The clonotype originates from a woman in her 30s in good health. CDR3 nucleotide sequence: TGTGCCTCCCAAGACAGGAACACTGAAGCTTTCTTT. This codes for CASQDRNTEAFF.